These 2 T cell receptor beta chains originate from one sample sequenced in a study of spatial heterogeneity in lung cancer. TCRdb re-called the 5' RACE reads through MiXCR, storing one row per CDR3 protein. Of about 13,000 distinct CDR3 sequences in the sample, around 5% were seen once. As for time point: sample taken at primary tumor resection. Unsorted whole RNA from tumor, nontumor lung or frozen PBMC underwent sequencing. Sequenced material: lung tumor tissue, taken at surgery. The receptors come from a human donor with early-stage non-small cell lung cancer.

The sample holds a few counts of this clonotype. Compared with germline, one end of the junction differs, possibly owing to a read error. This beta chain represents an off-target read in a library built for alpha chains; its size is of limited meaning. V is TRBV20-1 and J is TRBJ2-1; D ambiguous. Germline V gene data show CDR1 as DFQATT and CDR2 as SNEGSKA (reference sequence). The CDR3 contains 13 residues. The chain's CDR3 is CSARESGQSRSVF. The CDR3 DNA follows: TGCAGTGCTAGAGAATCCGGCCAGTCCCGTTCGGTCTTC.

This clonotype was seen ten or more times. This beta chain came through as a stray read in a library set up for alpha chains, and its size says little. J is TRBJ1-5 and V is TRBV12-3 or TRBV12-4, with 9 bases matching TRBD1. The CDR3 extends over 15 amino acids. The V segment lost 5 bases and the J segment 1 base; nucleotides outside the gene matches: 3. This CDR3 is CASSGDRESNQPQHF. In DNA form, the CDR3 reads TGTGCCAGCAGTGGGGACAGGGAAAGCAATCAGCCCCAGCATTTT.